A single sample gave rise to the 2 T cell receptor beta chains below, sequenced in a study of response to subunit inactivated influenza vaccine. One entry per CDR3 protein, called by TCRdb with MiXCR from the RT-PCR reads. Of 700,000 to 800,000 distinct CDR3 sequences detected, roughly 18% appear once; the ten largest clones hold approximately 10%. Here the sequenced sample was PBMCs from blood, taken around 5 days after vaccination. These receptors originate from a man over 45 who received an inactivated influenza vaccine.

This clonotype was picked up one time. The chain couples TRBV5-6 to TRBJ2-1; 7 bases match TRBD2. The V and J ends lost 7 bases and 7 bases, in that order; junction bases with no gene match: 11. Looked up from germline, CDR1 is SGHDT and CDR2 is YYEEEE. CDR3 length: 14 residues. This CDR3 reads CASHIAGARNEQFF. The CDR3 DNA reads as TGTGCCAGCCACATTGCGGGAGCCAGGAATGAGCAGTTCTTC.

This clonotype was observed a handful of times. This chain joins TRBV29-1 and TRBJ2-5; D remains unclear. This CDR3 spans 12 amino acids. Per germline, CDR1 SQVTM and CDR2 ANQGSEA. V was cut by 8 bases and J by 5 bases, with 15 bases left in between. The CDR3 region is CSSVGVWETQYF. The CDR3 DNA reads TGCAGCTCTGTGGGCGTTTGGGAGACCCAGTACTTC.